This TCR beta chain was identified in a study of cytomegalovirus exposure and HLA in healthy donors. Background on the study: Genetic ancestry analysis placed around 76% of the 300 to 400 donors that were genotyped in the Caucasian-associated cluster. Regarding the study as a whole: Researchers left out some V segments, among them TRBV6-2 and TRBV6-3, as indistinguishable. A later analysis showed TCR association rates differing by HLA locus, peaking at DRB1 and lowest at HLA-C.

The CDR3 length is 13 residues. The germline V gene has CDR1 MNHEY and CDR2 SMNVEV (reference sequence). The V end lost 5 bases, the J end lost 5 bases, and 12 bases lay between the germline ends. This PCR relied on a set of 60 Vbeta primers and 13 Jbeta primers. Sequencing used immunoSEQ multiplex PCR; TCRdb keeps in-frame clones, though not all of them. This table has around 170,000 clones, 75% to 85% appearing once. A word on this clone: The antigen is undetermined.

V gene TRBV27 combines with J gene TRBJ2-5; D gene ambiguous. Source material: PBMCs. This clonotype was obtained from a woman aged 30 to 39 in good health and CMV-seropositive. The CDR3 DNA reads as TGTGCCAGCAGTACTGTATACGGGGAGACCCAGTACTTC. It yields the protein CASSTVYGETQYF.